The rows below give T cell receptor beta chains drawn from one sample of a study of post-analysis software for immune sequencing data. TCRdb processed the PCR reads anew with MiXCR; each CDR3 protein has one entry. The sample comprises about 540,000 distinct CDR3 sequences, 30% to 40% of which are singletons, and under 7% rests with the top ten. The specimen sequenced was blood. All receptors derive from a girl aged 2-17 years with multiple sclerosis. CDR3s include the opening cysteine and the closing phenylalanine or tryptophan. Each record gives: J gene, V gene, D gene, clone size, CDR3 DNA, CDR3 protein. A D gene is named only where the DNA matches it firmly. Part of the rows lack a size; the others show once, few, many or a class for expanded clones.

TRBJ2-3	TRBV20-1	TRBD2	few	TGCAGTGCTAGAGATCGCCTAGCGGGGGGTTCGGTTGCAGATACGCAGTATTTT	CSARDRLAGGSVADTQYF
TRBJ2-3	TRBV21-1	NA	few	TGTGCCAGCACCCCAGGGGGGTTTGATACGCAGTATTTT	CASTPGGFDTQYF
TRBJ2-1	TRBV7-9	NA	few	TGTGCCAGCAGCTTCTCATGGGGGACGGAGACCCAGTTCTTC	CASSFSWGTETQFF
TRBJ2-3	TRBV5-1	NA	NA	TGCGCCAGCAGCTTGGCGAGGGCCTCTAGCACAGATACGCAGTATTTT	CASSLARASSTDTQYF
TRBJ2-5	TRBV10-2	NA	many	TGCGCCAGCAGTTCAGACTGGGGGGAGACCCAGTACTTC	CASSSDWGETQYF
TRBJ2-5	TRBV20-1	NA	few	TGCAGTGCTAGAAGTCGGTTAGAACTGCAGTACTTC	CSARSRLELQYF
TRBJ1-5	TRBV12-3/TRBV12-4	NA	NA	TGTGCCAGCAGTTTCACCAGCGTTAGCAATCAGCCCCAGCATTTT	CASSFTSVSNQPQHF
TRBJ2-5	TRBV6-1	TRBD1	few	TGTGCCAGCAGTAGCCGGGACAGGGAGGGGACCCAGTACTTC	CASSSRDREGTQYF
TRBJ2-5	TRBV5-5	NA	few	TGTGCCAGCAGCCTAGGACGGTCCTACAAGCAGTACTTC	CASSLGRSYKQYF
TRBJ2-2	TRBV28	TRBD2	NA	TGTGCCAGCAGTCCCCGCGGACTAGCGGGGTTCCCCACCGGGGAGCTGTTTTTT	CASSPRGLAGFPTGELFF
TRBJ1-1	TRBV20-1	NA	NA	TGCAGTGCAGGACAGACAGACACTGAAGCTTTCTTT	CSAGQTDTEAFF
TRBJ1-4	TRBV5-1	NA	NA	TGCGCCAACAGCTCCGATGCAACTAATGAAAAACTGTTTTTT	CANSSDATNEKLFF
TRBJ2-7	TRBV5-1	NA	few	TGCGCCAGCCCGGTGGGGGCCCCCTACGAGCAGTACTTC	CASPVGAPYEQYF
TRBJ2-1	TRBV29-1	NA	few	TGCAGCGTTGTCCCAACTAGCACCAAAAACTCCTACAATGAGCAGTTCTTC	CSVVPTSTKNSYNEQFF
TRBJ2-1	TRBV6-4	TRBD1	NA	TGTGCCAGCAGTGACGGAGGCAGGGGGCCTATTAATGAGCAGTTCTTC	CASSDGGRGPINEQFF
TRBJ2-5	TRBV29-1	NA	many	TGCAGCGTTGGCGGTGGGCTGAAGACCCAGTACTTC	CSVGGGLKTQYF
TRBJ2-7	TRBV11-2	TRBD1	once	TGTGCCAGCAGCTCATGGGACAGCTTATGCTACGAGCAGTACTTC	CASSSWDSLCYEQYF
TRBJ1-5	TRBV5-6	NA	NA	TGTGCCAGCAGCCTCGGGCATGGGATGGGCAATCAGCCCCAGCATTTT	CASSLGHGMGNQPQHF
TRBJ2-5	TRBV20-1	NA	many	TGCAGTGCTAGGGGACCGCAAGAGACCCAGTACTTC	CSARGPQETQYF
TRBJ1-5	TRBV9	NA	NA	TGTGCCAGCAGCGTAGCCCGGGAGGGAGGGACCCAGCATTTT	CASSVAREGGTQHF
TRBJ2-3	TRBV4-2	TRBD1	NA	TGTGCCAGCAGCGAACTTCGGGACAGGGACACAGATACGCAGTATTTT	CASSELRDRDTDTQYF
TRBJ2-1	TRBV7-3	TRBD2	NA	TGTGCCAGCAGCCCATGGGGACTAGCGGGACAGAGCTCCTACAATGAGCAGTTCTTC	CASSPWGLAGQSSYNEQFF